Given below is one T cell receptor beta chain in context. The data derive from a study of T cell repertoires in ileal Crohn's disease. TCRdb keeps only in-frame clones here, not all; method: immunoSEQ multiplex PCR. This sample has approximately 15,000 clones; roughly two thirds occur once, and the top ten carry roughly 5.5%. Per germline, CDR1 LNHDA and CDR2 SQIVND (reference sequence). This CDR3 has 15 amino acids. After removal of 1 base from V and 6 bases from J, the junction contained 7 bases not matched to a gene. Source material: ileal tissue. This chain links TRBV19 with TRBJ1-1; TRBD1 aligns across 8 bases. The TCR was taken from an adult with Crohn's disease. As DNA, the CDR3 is TGTGCCAGTAGTATAGCCCGTACAGGGGGGCCTGAAGCTTTCTTT. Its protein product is CASSIARTGGPEAFF.